This is a list of T cell receptor beta chains from one sample in a study of cytomegalovirus exposure and HLA in healthy donors. Clones were read by immunoSEQ multiplex PCR, and TCRdb kept only the in-frame ones, dropping some. Of approximately 150,000 clones detected, roughly two thirds appear once; the ten largest clones hold less than 3.5%. Material for sequencing was PBMCs. These receptors all stem from a woman between 40 and 50 years old in good health and CMV-seropositive. Each CDR3 is given with its conserved first and last residue. The D gene is left open where the match is weak. Some rows have no size entry. The others give once, few or many, or a class for an expanded clone.

TGTGCCAGCAGCGTAGGCTCCGGGGGGAATGGCTACCCCTTC,CASSVGSGGNGYPF,TRBV9,-,-,TRBJ1-2
TGTGCCAGCTCGGGGACAGGGGGCCTGGGCACTGAAGCTTTCTTT,CASSGTGGLGTEAFF,TRBV18,TRBD1,few,TRBJ1-1
TGTGCCAGCAGCCCGGGGGGGGCTTATGGCTACACCTTC,CASSPGGAYGYTF,TRBV5-4,-,few,TRBJ1-2
TGTGCCAGCAGCCCTGGACAGGGAGAGACCCAGTACTTC,CASSPGQGETQYF,TRBV7-3,TRBD1,few,TRBJ2-5
TGTTCCAGCAGCTTAGTATCCACTGAAGCTTTCTTT,CSSSLVSTEAFF,TRBV7-9,-,once,TRBJ1-1
TGTGCCAGTAGTACCGGGAACACTGAAGCTTTCTTT,CASSTGNTEAFF,TRBV19,-,-,TRBJ1-1
TGTGCCATCAGTGAGTCTGTGACAGGGAGCGTGGCTTTCTTT,CAISESVTGSVAFF,TRBV10-3,TRBD1,-,TRBJ1-1
TGTGCCAGTAGCGGAGGAGAAAAACTGTTTTTT,CASSGGEKLFF,TRBV19,-,once,TRBJ1-4
TGTGCCAGCAGCTCTCAGGGAGGCTCCTACAATGAGCAGTTCTTC,CASSSQGGSYNEQFF,TRBV7-2,-,few,TRBJ2-1
TGTGCCAGCAGCTTTGGCGCTCCTGAGGGCAATGAGCAGTTCTTC,CASSFGAPEGNEQFF,TRBV5-4,-,-,TRBJ2-1
TGTGCCAGCAGCCTCCCGGGTGCTGGGGCCAACGTCCTGACTTTC,CASSLPGAGANVLTF,TRBV5-4,-,few,TRBJ2-6
TGTGCCAGCAGTTACTCGAAACTAGCCGGTGAGCAGTTCTTC,CASSYSKLAGEQFF,TRBV6-5,-,-,TRBJ2-1
TGTGCCAGCAGCCGCTCGTCTAGCGGGAGCTCCTACGAGCAGTACTTC,CASSRSSSGSSYEQYF,TRBV7-2,TRBD2,-,TRBJ2-7
TGCGCCAGCAGCTTGGGCGCGGGGGTGGGGGAGACCCAGTACTTC,CASSLGAGVGETQYF,TRBV5-1,TRBD2,-,TRBJ2-5
TGTGCCAGCAGCGCGCGCCCTAGCGGGAGTCCGGATACGCAGTATTTT,CASSARPSGSPDTQYF,TRBV9,TRBD2,few,TRBJ2-3
TGTGCCAGCAGCATGGACGGGAGATCTTACACCTTC,CASSMDGRSYTF,TRBV2,-,-,TRBJ1-2
TGTGCCAGCAGCAATACAGGGCGAGGCAACTATGGCTACACCTTC,CASSNTGRGNYGYTF,TRBV6-5,-,-,TRBJ1-2
TGTGCCAGCAGTGGAGGGAAAGAGGACTATGGCTACACCTTC,CASSGGKEDYGYTF,TRBV2,-,-,TRBJ1-2
TGTGCCAGCAGCGAGTTATACAATGAGCAGTTCTTC,CASSELYNEQFF,TRBV2,-,-,TRBJ2-1
TGTGCCAGCAGCTTGGGACTAGCGGGAGCGGACGAGCAGTACTTC,CASSLGLAGADEQYF,TRBV7-2,TRBD2,-,TRBJ2-7
TGCAGCGTTGAGAGGGCCCGTGGACTCACTGAAGCTTTCTTT,CSVERARGLTEAFF,TRBV29-1,-,-,TRBJ1-1
TGTGCCAGCAGCTTACGGACAGGGCCGAACACTGAAGCTTTCTTT,CASSLRTGPNTEAFF,TRBV9,TRBD1,-,TRBJ1-1
TGTGCCAGCAGTTACTACGGACAGGGGAATTCACCCCTCCACTTT,CASSYYGQGNSPLHF,TRBV6-5,TRBD1,-,TRBJ1-6
TGCGCCAGCAGTTGGACAACGAACACTGAAGCTTTCTTT,CASSWTTNTEAFF,TRBV5-1,-,-,TRBJ1-1